This TCR beta chain was identified during a study of blood T cell repertoires in COVID-19 (dated by TCRdb to 2019 to 2021). The study in broad terms: The collaborator samples originated in the United States, Italy and Spain and spanned the acute and convalescent phases of COVID-19. The prospective study material was composed of cDNA or gDNA derived from T cells, B-cell-depleted T cells, or PBMCs. The repertoires were made available in a free public database intended to serve as a resource for research on the immune response to SARS-CoV-2. HLA class I and class II types, where available, came from metadata supplied by the sample provider rather than from assay-based typing. The samples were drawn from the first 160 participants of the ongoing ImmuneRACE study and from 1,254 subjects provided by 6 global collaborators. The sample metadata nearly always contained a de-identified subject ID, COVID-19 status, age in years and sex. Deeply sampled blood TCRbeta repertoires from subjects exposed to, actively infected with, or recovered from COVID-19 were included in the dataset.

A second Seattle source provided samples from volunteer blood donors who had recovered from COVID-19. Whole blood was collected in K2EDTA tubes by collaborating institutions according to the institutions' own protocols. For TCRbeta analysis, collaborator samples were shipped as frozen whole blood, as isolated PBMCs, or as DNA extracted from either sample type. This clone was recorded only once. There is no known antigen for this receptor. The input lacks base qualities; no much larger clone sits a single base away. TCRbeta CDR3 regions were amplified from genomic DNA using the immunoSEQ Assay, a bias-controlled multiplex PCR. In the paper's pipeline: The number of nucleated cells in each sample was estimated from the amplification of reference gene primers within the assay. To quantify the absolute abundance of each unique TCRbeta CDR3 rearrangement, sequence reads were collapsed and filtered. For each sample, productive Simpson clonality was calculated as the square root of Simpson's diversity index across productive rearrangements. TCRdb limited this immuneACCESS table to in-frame rearrangements with V and J called. A share of clones is missing; checked studies link under half to unresolved V genes, and the rest is unexplained. V and J calls and clone size follow that table, whereas D and trimming were derived from the DNA. In all, the sample holds 190,000 or so clones, and roughly 89% of those were seen once. The ten most abundant clones make up 0.8% to 1% of the sample.

The paper's findings and limits, for the study overall: Clinical and demographic metadata were provided uncurated, with the amount varying by source and participant.

The sample was peripheral blood. This TCR was sampled from a woman under 30 who had recovered from COVID-19.

The sequenced DNA is TGCAGCGTCCTTAGCGTAGGGGAGCTGTTTTTT. It encodes CSVLSVGELFF. This sequence uses TRBV29-1 and TRBJ2-2; D gene: possibly TRBD2, on 5 matching bases. Trimming costs V 6 bases and J 8 bases, and their ends lie 10 bases apart. The CDR3 covers 11 residues, taking in both the cysteine and the phenylalanine. The CDR3 DNA has 33 bases and is translated from base 1. The CDR1 and CDR2 encoded by the germline V gene are SQVTM and ANQGSEA.